This T cell receptor (beta chain) was observed in a study of control samples from healthy donors and cancer patients. The method was immunoSEQ multiplex PCR; TCRdb's version includes in-frame clones alone and lacks a portion of them. In the table there are about 130,000 clones, more than 85% of which are singletons. CDR1 and CDR2 (germline): WSHSY, SAAADI. V lost 4 bases and J lost 3, with 16 bases in between. The CDR3 consists of 15 residues. The sequenced material came from blood. This chain links TRBV10-2 with TRBJ2-7; tentatively, D is TRBD1 (6 bases). This TCR derives from a young man in good health. DNA of the CDR3: TGCGCCAGCAGTGTGCAGGCGGCAGGGGTCTACGAGCAGTACTTC. Its protein product is CASSVQAAGVYEQYF.